This T cell receptor (beta chain) was captured by sequencing in a study of OX40 agonist ivuxolimab in advanced cancers. About this clone: Its antigen is not identified.

The study, taken as a whole, reports: Among the nonresponders, some also had low normalized T-cell clonal expansion.

TCRdb keeps only in-frame clones here, not all; method: immunoSEQ multiplex PCR. Of some 90,000 clones in the sample, 80% to 90% were seen once. This CDR3 region has 14 residues. J was trimmed by 2 bases and V by 6 bases; bases with no gene match: 4. The germline gives CDR1 SQVTM, CDR2 ANQGSEA. This TCR was sampled from an adult with an advanced solid tumor such as melanoma, head and neck, liver or kidney cancer. Sequencing was performed on CD4+ or CD8+ T cells sorted from blood, taken in a trial of the OX40 agonist ivuxolimab. The chain uses TRBV29-1 and TRBJ1-3, with 10 positions matching TRBD1. The CDR3 loop reads CSVGQGETGNTIYF. The CDR3 DNA reads TGCAGCGTCGGACAGGGGGAAACTGGAAACACCATATATTTT.